Shown below are 20 T cell receptor beta chains from a single sample sequenced in a study of OX40 agonist ivuxolimab in advanced cancers. Assay: immunoSEQ multiplex PCR; the TCRdb copy retains only in-frame clones and omits some. The data show 65,000 to 70,000 clones, 60% to 85% seen once. Here the sequenced sample was CD4+ or CD8+ T cells sorted from blood, taken in a trial of the OX40 agonist ivuxolimab. The receptor set was obtained from an adult with an advanced solid tumor such as melanoma, head and neck, liver or kidney cancer.

The chain employs TRBV5-6 and TRBJ1-4, with TRBD1 matching over 10 bases. This CDR3 has 15 residues. Germline V lookup: CDR1 SGHDT, CDR2 YYEEEE. Trimming removed 4 bases from V and 8 bases from J; junction bases left unmatched: 8. The CDR3 nucleotides are TGTGCCAGCAGCCGCCTGACAGGGGGCTACGAAAAACTGTTTTTT. It codes for CASSRLTGGYEKLFF.

This chain uses TRBV5-6 with TRBJ2-7; 9 bases map to TRBD1. The CDR3 consists of 14 residues. The ends lost 4 bases at V and 4 bases at J; junction bases unmatched: 6. CDR1 is SGHDT and CDR2 is YYEEEE in the germline V gene. Here the CDR3 DNA reads TGTGCCAGCAGCGCCGGGACAGGGATATACGAGCAGTACTTC. It yields the protein CASSAGTGIYEQYF.

The rearrangement joins TRBV7-3 to TRBJ2-5; TRBD2 might be the D (7 bases). Trimming shortened V by 2 bases and J by 5 bases, and 18 bases separated the two germline ends. The CDR3 covers 16 residues. The germline V gene has CDR1 SGHTA and CDR2 FQGTGA. The CDR3 protein is CASSLVGGGLAETQYF. The DNA of the CDR3 is TGTGCCAGCAGCTTAGTTGGCGGGGGCCTAGCGGAGACCCAGTACTTC. The whole variable domain, remainder taken from reference TRBV7-3 and TRBJ2-5, is GAGVSQTPSNKVTEKGKYVELRCDPISGHTALYWYRQSLGQGPEFLIYFQGTGAADDSGLPNDRFFAVRPEGSVSTLKIQRTERGDSAVYLCASSLVGGGLAETQYFGPGTRLLVL.

The chain has TRBV15 and TRBJ2-7, with D possibly matching TRBD1 (6 bases). V was trimmed by 1 base and J by 1 base, leaving 11 bases between them. CDR1 is LNHNV and CDR2 is YYDKDF in the germline V gene (reference sequence). The CDR3 spans 15 residues. The CDR3 sequence is CATSRGKGVSYEQYF. DNA of the CDR3: TGTGCCACCAGCAGAGGGAAGGGGGTTTCCTACGAGCAGTACTTC.

The J gene is TRBJ2-3, the V gene TRBV2; weak D call: TRBD2 (8 bases). Trimming stripped 10 bases from V and 0 bases from J, with 32 bases between. The CDR3 has 20 amino acids. The V gene's germline CDR1 is SNHLY and CDR2 FYNNEI. This CDR3 is CATRQGLGTRRGTSTDTQYF. The CDR3 bases are TGTGCCACCAGACAGGGACTCGGGACTAGGAGGGGGACTAGCACAGATACGCAGTATTTT.

The J gene is TRBJ1-2, the V gene TRBV6-1; possibly TRBD1 for D (6 bases). CDR3 length: 12 residues. Germline CDR1 MNHNS, CDR2 SASEGT. V was cut by 7 bases and J by 4 bases, with 10 bases left in between. The CDR3 DNA is TGTGCCAGCATGCAGGGGACCTATGGCTACACCTTC. The encoded protein is CASMQGTYGYTF.

The gene calls are TRBV18 and TRBJ2-4; D is perhaps TRBD2 (5 bases). The length of the CDR3 is 15 residues. Germline V gene lookup returns CDR1 KGHSH and CDR2 LQKENI. Trimming stripped 1 base from V and 8 bases from J, with 15 bases between. CDR3 protein: CASSPQERGAHIQYF. The CDR3 DNA follows: TGTGCCAGCTCACCACAGGAACGGGGAGCCCACATTCAGTACTTC.

This CDR3 is CASSLATGVNTEAFF. The CDR3 DNA follows: TGCGCCAGCAGCCTGGCGACAGGGGTGAACACTGAAGCTTTCTTT. The V gene is TRBV5-1, the J gene TRBJ1-1; TRBD1 aligns across 8 bases. The germline gives CDR1 SGHRS, CDR2 YFSETQ. The CDR3 consists of 15 residues. The V segment lost 4 bases and the J segment 0 bases; nucleotides outside the gene matches: 5.

The genes are TRBV25-1 and TRBJ1-3; D gene ambiguous. This CDR3 is 13 amino acids long. The germline gives CDR1 MGHDK, CDR2 SYGVNS. V lost 5 bases, J lost 4 bases, and 9 bases lay in between. CDR3 sequence reads: CASSLGMGNTIYF. In DNA, the CDR3 is TGTGCCAGCAGTCTCGGGATGGGAAACACCATATATTTT. Complete variable domain (other parts from reference TRBV25-1 and TRBJ1-3): EADIYQTPRYLVIGTGKKITLECSQTMGHDKMYWYQQDPGMELHLIHYSYGVNSTEKGDLSSESTVSRIRTEHFPLTLESARPSHTSQYLCASSLGMGNTIYFGEGSWLTVV.

This clone was observed a few times. The J gene is TRBJ2-7, the V gene TRBV2; D is perhaps TRBD2 (5 bases). The V gene's germline CDR1 is SNHLY and CDR2 FYNNEI. V was cut by 3 bases and J by 2 bases, with 8 bases left in between. The CDR3 totals 13 residues. CDR3 in DNA: TGTGCCAGCAGTGATCAGGAGGCCTACGAGCAGTACTTC. This gives the protein CASSDQEAYEQYF.

This clone was counted a single time. The DNA of the CDR3 is TGTGCCAGCTCACCACAGACTCGGACTGAAGCTTTCTTT. It encodes CASSPQTRTEAFF. V and J are TRBV18 and TRBJ1-1; D uncertain. Germline V gene lookup returns CDR1 KGHSH and CDR2 LQKENI. Trimming cost V 1 base and J 5 bases, with 8 bases left between them. The CDR3 sequence is 13 residues long.

The chain carries TRBV5-4 and TRBJ1-2, with D possibly matching TRBD1 (5 bases). The CDR3 is 13 residues long. Looked up from germline, CDR1 is SGHNT and CDR2 is YYREEE (reference sequence). V was pared by 0 bases and J by 7 bases, with 10 bases between. This chain's CDR3 is CASSLAGQGGYTF. CDR3 coding DNA: TGTGCCAGCAGCTTGGCCGGGCAGGGTGGCTACACCTTC.

This rearrangement joins TRBV7-9 to TRBJ2-1; tentative D call: TRBD2 (6 bases). Trimming left V 4 bases short and J 6 bases short, with 16 bases between. The CDR3 is 15 amino acids. Germline V gene data show CDR1 as SEHNR and CDR2 as FQNEAQ (reference sequence). For the CDR3, the DNA is TGTGCCAGCAGCTCTCACGGGACTCTGCCCAATGAGCAGTTCTTC. This gives the protein CASSSHGTLPNEQFF.

The chain employs TRBV9 and TRBJ2-5; possibly TRBD2 for D (7 bases). CDR3 length equals 15 residues. V was trimmed by 1 base and J by 5 bases, leaving 15 bases between them. Germline V CDR1 and CDR2: SGDLS, YYNGEE. The CDR3 nucleotides read TGTGCCAGCAGCGTAAGGGGGGGCTCGCTTGAGACCCAGTACTTC. Translating it yields CASSVRGGSLETQYF.

The chain joins TRBV2 to TRBJ1-2; D uncertain. Trimming stripped 4 bases from V and 0 bases from J, with 9 bases between. Germline V gene data show CDR1 as SNHLY and CDR2 as FYNNEI. The CDR3 runs 14 residues. The CDR3 is CASSAADPNYGYTF. CDR3 sequence (DNA): TGTGCCAGCAGTGCCGCAGATCCTAACTATGGCTACACCTTC. Filled out from reference TRBV2 and TRBJ1-2, the complete variable domain reads EPEVTQTPSHQVTQMGQEVILRCVPISNHLYFYWYRQILGQKVEFLVSFYNNEISEKSEIFDDQFSVERPDGSNFTLKIRSTKLEDSAMYFCASSAADPNYGYTFGSGTRLTVV.

A few counts support this clone. The V gene is TRBV10-1, the J gene TRBJ2-7; 7 bases are shared with TRBD1. Germline CDR1 reads WNHNN; CDR2 reads SYGVQD (reference sequence). The CDR3 length is 14 residues. Trimming at V came to 3 bases and at J to 7 bases, leaving 9 bases not matched to a gene. The CDR3 spells CASSESQGSREQYF. The CDR3 DNA follows: TGCGCCAGCAGTGAATCACAGGGGTCTAGAGAGCAGTACTTC.

This chain links TRBV11-2 with TRBJ2-1; a weak D match, TRBD2 (5 bases). V shed 3 bases and J shed 2 bases, with 11 bases lying between them. CDR1 and CDR2 (germline): SGHAT, FQNNGV. There are 15 residues in the CDR3. As DNA, the CDR3 is TGTGCCAGCAGCTTGGAAGGGAGTCCCTACAATGAGCAGTTCTTC. It encodes CASSLEGSPYNEQFF.

The rearrangement joins TRBV5-1 to TRBJ1-5; D gene ambiguous. The CDR3 consists of 13 residues. Germline values: CDR1 SGHRS, CDR2 YFSETQ. The V gene lost 0 bases and the J gene lost 5 bases, with 6 bases spanning the gap. The CDR3 loop is CASSLGPDQPQHF. CDR3 bases: TGCGCCAGCAGCTTGGGACCAGATCAGCCCCAGCATTTT.

V is TRBV7-8 and J is TRBJ2-3; 8 nucleotides align to TRBD2. V lost 5 bases, J lost 0 bases, and 7 bases stayed unmatched. From germline, CDR1 is SGHVS and CDR2 FQNEAQ. There are 16 residues in the CDR3. The CDR3 nucleotides are TGTGCCAGCAGCACTAGCGGCGGGGGTAGCACAGATACGCAGTATTTT. This gives the protein CASSTSGGGSTDTQYF.

This chain joins TRBV6-1 and TRBJ2-7; possibly TRBD2 for D (5 bases). The CDR3 extends over 13 amino acids. Germline CDR1 is MNHNS and CDR2 is SASEGT. The V gene lost 3 bases and the J gene lost 4 bases, with 10 bases spanning the gap. CDR3 nucleotides: TGTGCCAGCAGTGATCTTGGCGGGTACGAGCAGTACTTC. Translation gives CASSDLGGYEQYF.